The entry that follows covers one TCR beta chain sequence. Its antigen target is currently unknown. No clone much larger than this one lies a single base away; base qualities are absent. This sample is drawn from a study of cytomegalovirus exposure and HLA in healthy donors (dated by TCRdb to 2017 to 2019). Regarding the research as a whole: An earlier analysis of some 600 of the donors reported under 300 Gb of sequence data and some 110 million unique TCR beta sequences obtained from around 180 million T cells. Class I and class II HLA loci were covered by the typing at four-digit resolution. Among around 400 genotyped donors of the cohort, an average of approximately 240,000 unique TCR beta nucleotide sequences was sequenced per donor, of which about 20% were non-productive. High-throughput TCR immunosequencing, statistical association of individual TCRs with disease status, and machine learning were combined to predict cytomegalovirus infection status. A later analysis re-examined previously published TCR beta repertoires from about 700 donors and added high-resolution HLA genotyping to investigate patterns of TCR occurrence. Genome-wide SNP genotypes for about three fifths of the roughly 670 donors were used in a later genetic analysis, which treated that subset as a discovery cohort. A separate validation cohort of roughly 130 different subjects was used in addition to the roughly 700-subject first cohort. About five DR-DQ haplotypes were treated as single units for association and clustering because of strong linkage in the cohort. Rather than drawing on any new phenotypic data, the later analysis identified candidate immune exposures from TCR beta sequences and the way those sequences occurred across donors. To decide whether each TCR beta V gene segment behaved as functional or pseudogenic, an earlier analysis of approximately 600 of the donors relied on high-throughput TCR beta sequencing. Donor age, sex, ethnicity and CMV serostatus were compiled together with the repertoire data. The genetic ancestry cluster associated with self-reported Caucasian donors included over 65% of the roughly 360 genotyped donors. All discovery cohort repertoires had been generated using a single sequencing platform. An early release covering roughly 600 HLA-typed donors comprised 300 to 350 gigabases of sequencing data and around 80 million unique TCR sequences. The aim of the study was to test whether cataloging public T cell receptors could identify signatures of past pathogen exposure. Typing coverage differed by locus: A, B, C, DRB1 and DQB1 were typed in about 629-640 donors, DQA1 in roughly 510, DPA1 in over 600, and DPB1 in just under 490. Using immunosequencing, the study profiled T cell repertoires from 500 to 800 subjects and related those repertoires to cytomegalovirus serostatus.

The cohort comprised some 730 healthy bone marrow donors. All cohort members were sampled while nominally healthy, although unrecorded immune exposures were likely present. The donor tested CMV seropositive, placing the donor among the 289 seropositive members of the cohort. Each donor provided a peripheral blood sample, and peripheral blood mononuclear cells were used for TCR beta sequencing. The Qiagen DNeasy Blood Extraction Kit was used to extract genomic DNA from the blood cell samples. Compared with germline, V lacks 4 bases and J lacks 4 bases; bases without a gene match: 9. From cysteine to phenylalanine, the CDR3 is 15 amino acids long. Only CDR3 DNA remains: 45 bases, in frame from the first base. CDR1 and CDR2 are drawn from the germline V gene (reference sequence): SGHNT, YYREEE. Overall study results and their limits: A later analysis reported that several top co-occurrence clusters appeared linked to parvovirus B19, influenza, CMV and Epstein-Barr virus. Correlated functional status among segregating V segments might be attributable to linkage disequilibrium, but an unknown experimental factor could not be ruled out. Assigning TCR associations to individual alleles was difficult when HLA alleles, especially DR and DQ, strongly co-occurred. An association between a missense DCLRE1C variant and V-gene and J-gene trimming of TCR beta chains was found in a later genetic analysis and replicated in an independent cohort. Three of the identified cytomegalovirus-associated TCR beta chains were confirmed in vitro to be specific for cytomegalovirus antigens. The study gave a list of about 160 TCR beta chains associated with cytomegalovirus. A later genetic analysis reported fewer N-insertions in productive TCRs among donors in an Asian-associated ancestry cluster than the approximately 700-donor mean. Most TCR sequences were seen in very few donors, while some public TCRs were found in many individuals. Because the 87-base-pair reads could not distinguish some IMGT-functional V segments, including TRBV6-2 and TRBV6-3, those segments were excluded. A further reported finding was that TCR beta sequences accurately predicted the HLA-A and HLA-B alleles for most subjects in the first cohort. The classifier was reported to diagnose cytomegalovirus status with high specificity and sensitivity in both the original cohort and the validation cohort. The cohort was sequenced for TCR beta chains only, and without alpha or paired-chain data the features that could be detected were limited. Sequencing depth was assumed to be roughly uniform across donors in the presence/absence analyses, though that assumption may not hold. In a later analysis, the rate of TCR association differed among HLA loci, with DRB1 alleles having the most associated TCRs and HLA-C alleles having the fewest. In a later analysis, HLA-associated TCR beta chains were found to be more clonally expanded and to have lower generation probabilities than equally common non-associated chains. According to a later analysis, most CMV-associated TCR beta chains appeared to be HLA-restricted, and the HLA associations seemed to be driven largely by CMV exposure. For the cohort, immune exposure information was limited to CMV serostatus. Because some donors lacked HLA typing at each locus, the association tests relied only on the typed subset. A group of highly shared sequence variants was considered likely to be a technical artifact of the sequencing pipeline. A later analysis associated some 17,000 TCR beta sequences with specific HLA alleles at a false discovery rate of 0.05. The authors suggested that the approach could potentially be generalized to other disease states and immunological phenotypes. An earlier analysis of around 540 of the donors showed that most TCR beta V segments appeared in productive rearrangements either about 87% or about 30% of the time, which broadly matched IMGT annotations. Roughly 15 rarely observed V segments, including chromosome 9 orphons, were excluded from the earlier analysis of approximately 500 of the donors because counts were too low.

The library was made by the immunoSEQ multiplex PCR assay. A mixture of 60 forward primers for TCR Vbeta segments and 13 reverse primers for TCR Jbeta segments was used in the multiplex PCR. A multiplex PCR assay on genomic DNA amplified the CDR3 region of rearranged TCR beta genes. On the Illumina HiSeq System, the amplified TCR beta libraries were sequenced as 87-base-pair reads. The study's own analysis went as follows. In a later analysis, tens of millions of unique TCR beta chains were counted across the approximately 640 repertoires, and roughly 10 million of these chains were shared by at least two donors. To remove PCR and sequencing errors, raw reads were error-corrected and collapsed into unique sequences using a nearest-neighbor algorithm that merged closely related sequences. V, D and J gene segments were assigned by aligning CDR3 sequences to IMGT reference sequences. Each retained sequence needed at least a six-nucleotide match to both a V gene segment and a J gene segment. A rearrangement was called productive if the CDR3 had no stop codons and remained in frame with V and J, and every other rearrangement was called non-productive. Following IMGT convention, CDR3 was defined as the stretch from the second conserved V-encoded cysteine up to the conserved J-encoded phenylalanine. In an earlier analysis of 587 of the donors, sequences lacking an unambiguous match to a single V gene segment were excluded. In an earlier analysis of several hundred of the donors, V segments were called functional above 56.7% productive rearrangements and were called segregating when the between-donor standard deviation exceeded 5%. A statistical classification framework was developed to diagnose cytomegalovirus status using the catalog of TCR beta chain sequences. A later analysis assigned V and J genes by comparing TCR nucleotide sequences with IMGT/GENE-DB human TR gene sequences. Using the TCRdist pipeline, a later analysis assigned CDR3 sequences along with most-parsimonious VDJ recombination scenarios. A later analysis defined each TCR beta chain by its CDR3 amino acid sequence plus V-gene family, and excluded reads lacking a unique V-gene family. A later analysis removed 592 highly shared, low-generation-probability nucleotide sequences to deal with suspected cross-contamination and a sequencing artifact. For each public chain, a later analysis derived a clonal expansion index from normalized ranks of inferred template counts within each repertoire. A later analysis computed generation probabilities with a VDJ recombination model fitted to out-of-frame rearrangements, and checked the results against IGoR. In a later analysis, hypergeometric tests were used to score TCR-TCR, TCR-HLA and TCR-CMV co-occurrence, with a repertoire-size bias correction applied to TCR pairs. A later analysis estimated false discovery rates by permuting HLA or CMV assignments 20 times. In a later analysis, co-occurring TCRs were grouped using DBSCAN, with TCRdist sequence similarity added in when clustering inside HLA-allele-positive subsets. Co-occurrence clustering excluded repertoires with fewer than 30,000 or more than 120,000 public chains, plus five with anomalous nucleotide sharing. As stored in TCRdb, this immuneACCESS dataset retains in-frame rearrangements with V and J assigned. A fraction of the clones does not appear; measured against another copy, unresolved V genes explain less than half of the discrepancy, and the remainder lacks a known reason. The DNA was the basis for D and trimming; V, J and clone size are from that table. In all, the sample holds roughly 130,000 clones, and approximately 68% of those were seen once. The ten largest clones add up to less than 2% of the sample.

The rearranged chain carries TRBV5-4 and TRBJ2-5; 8 of the junction bases match TRBD2. Sequencing was done on a sample of PBMCs. This TCR was recovered from a man under 40 in good health and CMV-seropositive. The CDR3 has the sequence CASSDGGAGRETQYF. The DNA sequence follows: TGTGCCAGCAGCGACGGGGGGGCAGGGAGAGAGACCCAGTACTTC.